Listed below are T cell receptor beta chains from one sample, sequenced in a study of blood T cell repertoires in COVID-19. The assay was immunoSEQ multiplex PCR, and TCRdb's table has in-frame clones only and misses some. Here the sample spans roughly 28,000 clones, roughly 73% being singletons. Sequenced sample: peripheral blood. These receptors all stem from a woman between 70 and 85 years old with active or convalescent COVID-19. The CDR3 runs from the conserved cysteine through the conserved F or W. The D gene is left open where the match is weak. Clone size is given for some rows only: seen once, a few or many times, or a class if the clone is expanded.

length: 15
size: -
D: TRBD1
V: TRBV5-1
J: TRBJ1-1
DNA: TGCGCCAGCAGCGGCACGACAGGGGGCTCATCTGAAGCTTTCTTT
CDR3: CASSGTTGGSSEAFF

length: 15
size: -
D: TRBD1
V: TRBV6-5
J: TRBJ2-7
DNA: TGTGCCAGCAGCATCCAGGGGGCTTCTTCTTACGAGCAGTACTTC
CDR3: CASSIQGASSYEQYF

length: 16
size: -
D: -
V: TRBV19
J: TRBJ1-5
DNA: TGTGCCAGTAGTATGACACGAGTTTTGATCAATCAGCCCCAGCATTTT
CDR3: CASSMTRVLINQPQHF

length: 12
size: few
D: -
V: TRBV27
J: TRBJ1-2
DNA: TGTGCCAGCAGGTCGCGCAACTATGGCTACACCTTC
CDR3: CASRSRNYGYTF

length: 16
size: -
D: -
V: TRBV3-1/TRBV3-2
J: TRBJ1-3
DNA: TGTGCCAGCAGCCAAGTGTCCGGGAAGCATCGAAACACCATATATTTT
CDR3: CASSQVSGKHRNTIYF

length: 13
size: -
D: TRBD1
V: TRBV5-4
J: TRBJ1-2
DNA: TGTGCCAGCAGCGTGGGACAGAACTATGGCTACACCTTC
CDR3: CASSVGQNYGYTF

length: 15
size: -
D: -
V: TRBV21-1
J: TRBJ2-3
DNA: TGTGCCAGCACCACGCCAGGGGGCACCGCAGATACGCAGTATTTT
CDR3: CASTTPGGTADTQYF

length: 16
size: -
D: -
V: TRBV27
J: TRBJ1-5
DNA: TGTGCCAGCAGTTTTTCCGTGGTCGCGGGCAATCAGCCCCAGCATTTT
CDR3: CASSFSVVAGNQPQHF

length: 17
size: -
D: TRBD2
V: TRBV6-1
J: TRBJ2-1
DNA: TGTGCCAGCAGTGAAAGGCTAGCGGGAGGGCCTATTGATGAGCAGTTCTTC
CDR3: CASSERLAGGPIDEQFF

length: 16
size: few
D: -
V: TRBV3-1/TRBV3-2
J: TRBJ1-4
DNA: TGTGCCAGCAGCCGCGGAGCGGTCAGGGGTGAGGAAAAACTGTTTTTT
CDR3: CASSRGAVRGEEKLFF